Listed below are T cell receptor beta chains from one sample, sequenced in a study of blood T cell repertoires in COVID-19. Sequencing used immunoSEQ multiplex PCR; TCRdb keeps in-frame clones, though not all of them. The data contain about 25,000 clones, over 75% of them singletons. The sample consisted of peripheral blood. Every receptor here comes from a man in his sixties or seventies in a cohort sampled during active COVID-19. Each CDR3 is given with its conserved first and last residue. The D gene is left open where the match is weak. The size field is filled for only some rows; it gives once, few, many or a size class.

TRBJ2-2	-	TRBV7-6	-	CASSLVPLIKAGQNTGELFF	TGTGCCAGCAGCTTAGTACCCCTAATCAAGGCGGGGCAGAACACCGGGGAGCTGTTTTTT
TRBJ1-1	-	TRBV15	-	CATSTGMMNTEAFF	TGTGCCACCAGTACAGGGATGATGAACACTGAAGCTTTCTTT
TRBJ2-3	-	TRBV5-1	-	CARSLAPSRGGADTQYF	TGCGCCAGAAGCTTGGCTCCTAGTCGAGGAGGCGCAGATACGCAGTATTTT
TRBJ1-1	-	TRBV6-2/TRBV6-3	TRBD1	CASSRTGLVTEAFF	TGTGCCAGCAGCCGGACAGGGTTGGTCACTGAAGCTTTCTTT
TRBJ1-1	-	TRBV5-8	TRBD1	CASSVGWDSRNTEAFF	TGTGCCAGCAGTGTAGGCTGGGACAGCAGGAACACTGAAGCTTTCTTT
TRBJ1-5	once	TRBV19	TRBD1	CASRTSTGVSNQPQHF	TGTGCCAGTCGGACTTCCACAGGGGTTTCCAATCAGCCCCAGCATTTT
TRBJ1-4	once	TRBV18	-	CASSPRTAEKLFF	TGTGCCAGCTCCCCAAGGACAGCCGAAAAACTGTTTTTT
TRBJ2-1	-	TRBV9	TRBD2	CASSVGAGVPNSYNEQFF	TGTGCCAGCAGCGTAGGGGCGGGAGTACCAAATTCCTACAATGAGCAGTTCTTC
TRBJ1-2	-	TRBV10-1	-	CASRMLANYGYTF	TGCGCCAGCAGAATGTTAGCTAACTATGGCTACACCTTC
TRBJ1-2	-	TRBV29-1	-	CSVGDTLYGYTF	TGCAGCGTAGGTGACACCCTCTATGGCTACACCTTC
TRBJ1-5	-	TRBV3-1/TRBV3-2	-	CASSQICPWHHQPQHF	TGTGCCAGCAGCCAAATTTGTCCTTGGCATCATCAGCCCCAGCATTTT
TRBJ1-4	-	TRBV5-1	TRBD1	CASSQTGAPEKLFF	TGCGCCAGCAGCCAGACAGGGGCTCCTGAAAAACTGTTTTTT
TRBJ2-2	few	TRBV29-1	-	CSVDKGGGDTGELFF	TGCAGCGTTGACAAGGGAGGAGGTGACACCGGGGAGCTGTTTTTT